The entry that follows covers one T cell receptor (beta chain) sequence. Its target is not known. Sequencing was performed with immunoSEQ multiplex PCR; in TCRdb, only in-frame clones are kept and a portion is missing. Of fewer than 95,000 clones in the sample, 80% to 90% were seen once. The data belong to a study of radiotherapy plus CTLA-4 blockade in lung cancer. For the study at large: Patients showed objective responses in approximately 17% of cases and disease control in roughly 30%. The study's findings and limits: After treatment with radiotherapy plus ipilimumab, TCR clones that came from the tumor expanded in blood.

Focal radiation with ipilimumab CTLA-4 blockade was given to patients with chemo-refractory metastatic non-small-cell lung cancer. This sample comprised peripheral blood, obtained from a patient treated with radiotherapy plus ipilimumab. The origin of this receptor is a human donor with non-small cell lung cancer who had stable disease on radiotherapy plus ipilimumab.

The CDR3 protein is CASSFGGGYTDTQYF. The DNA for the CDR3 is TGTGCCAGCAGTTTCGGCGGGGGCTACACAGATACGCAGTATTTT. The J gene is TRBJ2-3, the V gene TRBV28; possible D gene TRBD2, 7 bases. Germline lookup yields CDR1 MDHEN and CDR2 SYDVKM. The CDR3 covers 15 residues. V lost 3 bases, J lost 2 bases, and 12 bases lay in between.